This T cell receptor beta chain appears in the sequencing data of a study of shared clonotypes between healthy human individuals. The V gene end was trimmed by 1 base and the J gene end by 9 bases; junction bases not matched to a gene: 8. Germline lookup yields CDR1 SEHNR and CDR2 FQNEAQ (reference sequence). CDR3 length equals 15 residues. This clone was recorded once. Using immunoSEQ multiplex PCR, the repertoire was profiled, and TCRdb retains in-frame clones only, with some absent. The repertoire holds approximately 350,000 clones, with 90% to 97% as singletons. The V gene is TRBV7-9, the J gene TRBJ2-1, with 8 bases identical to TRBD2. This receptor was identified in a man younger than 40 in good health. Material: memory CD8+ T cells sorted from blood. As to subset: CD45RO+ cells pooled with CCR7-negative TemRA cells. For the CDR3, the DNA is TGTGCCAGCAGCTTAGAGGGACTAGGTTCCGGTGAGCAGTTCTTC. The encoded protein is CASSLEGLGSGEQFF. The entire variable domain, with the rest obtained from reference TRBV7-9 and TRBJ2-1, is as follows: DTGVSQNPRHKITKRGQNVTFRCDPISEHNRLYWYRQTLGQGPEFLTYFQNEAQLEKSRLLSDRFSAERPKGSFSTLEIQRTEQGDSAMYLCASSLEGLGSGEQFFGPGTRLTVL.